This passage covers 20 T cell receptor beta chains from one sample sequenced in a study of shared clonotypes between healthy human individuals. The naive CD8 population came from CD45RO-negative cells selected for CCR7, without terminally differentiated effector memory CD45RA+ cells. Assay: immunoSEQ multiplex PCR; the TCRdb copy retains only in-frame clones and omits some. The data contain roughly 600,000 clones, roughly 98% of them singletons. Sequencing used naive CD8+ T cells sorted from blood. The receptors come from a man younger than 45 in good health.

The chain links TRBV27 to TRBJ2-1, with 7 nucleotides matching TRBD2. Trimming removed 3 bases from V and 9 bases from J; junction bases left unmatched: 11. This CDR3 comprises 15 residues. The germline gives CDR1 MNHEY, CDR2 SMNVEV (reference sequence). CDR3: CASSFTLAVIPEQFF. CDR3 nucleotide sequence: TGTGCCAGCAGTTTTACCCTAGCGGTTATTCCTGAGCAGTTCTTC.

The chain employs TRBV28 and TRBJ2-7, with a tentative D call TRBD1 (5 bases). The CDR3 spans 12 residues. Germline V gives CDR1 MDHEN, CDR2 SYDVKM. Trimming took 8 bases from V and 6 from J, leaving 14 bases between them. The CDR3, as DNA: TGTGCCAGCCGGGTTCCGCAGGGCGAGCAGTACTTC. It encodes CASRVPQGEQYF.

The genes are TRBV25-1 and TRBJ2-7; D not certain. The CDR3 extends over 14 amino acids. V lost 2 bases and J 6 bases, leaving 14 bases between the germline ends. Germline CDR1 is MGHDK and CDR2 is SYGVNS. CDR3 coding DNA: TGTGCCAGCAGTGAAAGAGGTAGTCCCGTCGAGCAGTACTTC. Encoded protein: CASSERGSPVEQYF.

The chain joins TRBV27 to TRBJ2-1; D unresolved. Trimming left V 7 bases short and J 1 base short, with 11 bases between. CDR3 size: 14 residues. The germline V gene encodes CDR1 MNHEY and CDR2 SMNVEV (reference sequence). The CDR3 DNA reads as TGTGCCAGCACCTGGGGTCCTTCCTACAATGAGCAGTTCTTC. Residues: CASTWGPSYNEQFF.

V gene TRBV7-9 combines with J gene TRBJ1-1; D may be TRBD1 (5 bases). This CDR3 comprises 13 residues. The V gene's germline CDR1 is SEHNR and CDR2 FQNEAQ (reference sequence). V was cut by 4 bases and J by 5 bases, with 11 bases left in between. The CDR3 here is CASSSYGGTEAFF. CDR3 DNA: TGTGCCAGCAGCTCCTATGGGGGAACTGAAGCTTTCTTT.

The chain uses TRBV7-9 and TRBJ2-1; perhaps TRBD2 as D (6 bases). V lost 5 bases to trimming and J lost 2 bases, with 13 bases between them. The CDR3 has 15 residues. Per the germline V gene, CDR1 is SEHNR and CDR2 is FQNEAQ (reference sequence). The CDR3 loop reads CASSPRRDAYNEQFF. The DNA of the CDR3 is TGTGCCAGCAGCCCTCGGCGGGATGCCTACAATGAGCAGTTCTTC.

The CDR3 nucleotides read TGCAGCGTTGAAGATCGTCACACCGGGGAGCTGTTTTTT. This translates into CSVEDRHTGELFF. J is TRBJ2-2 and V is TRBV29-1; no clear D. The germline V and J ends were trimmed by 0 bases and 3 bases, with 5 bases remaining between them. Germline V lookup: CDR1 SQVTM, CDR2 ANQGSEA. The CDR3 totals 13 residues.

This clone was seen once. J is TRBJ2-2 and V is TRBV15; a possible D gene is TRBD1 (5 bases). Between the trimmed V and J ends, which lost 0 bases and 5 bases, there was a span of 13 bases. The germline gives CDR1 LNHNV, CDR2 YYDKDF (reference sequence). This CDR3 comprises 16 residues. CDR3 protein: CATSRDTDSSTGELFF. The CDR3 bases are TGTGCCACCAGCAGAGATACCGACAGCTCAACCGGGGAGCTGTTTTTT.

CDR3 nucleotide sequence: TGTGCCAGCAGTTTTGGGATGGTAGTCTACAATGAGCAGTTCTTC. Its translation: CASSFGMVVYNEQFF. The V and J genes are TRBV27 and TRBJ2-1; D not resolved. This CDR3 is 15 amino acids long. The germline V gene encodes CDR1 MNHEY and CDR2 SMNVEV (reference sequence). V lost 3 bases, J lost 3 bases, and 12 bases lay in between.

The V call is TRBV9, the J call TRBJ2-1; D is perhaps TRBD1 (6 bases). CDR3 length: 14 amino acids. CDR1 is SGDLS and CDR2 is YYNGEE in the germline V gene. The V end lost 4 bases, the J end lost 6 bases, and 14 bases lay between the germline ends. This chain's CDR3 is CASSYPQGSNEQFF. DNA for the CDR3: TGTGCCAGCAGCTACCCCCAGGGGAGCAATGAGCAGTTCTTC. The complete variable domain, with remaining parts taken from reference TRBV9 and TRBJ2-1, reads DSGVTQTPKHLITATGQRVTLRCSPRSGDLSVYWYQQSLDQGLQFLIQYYNGEERAKGNILERFSAQQFPDLHSELNLSSLELGDSALYFCASSYPQGSNEQFFGPGTRLTVL.

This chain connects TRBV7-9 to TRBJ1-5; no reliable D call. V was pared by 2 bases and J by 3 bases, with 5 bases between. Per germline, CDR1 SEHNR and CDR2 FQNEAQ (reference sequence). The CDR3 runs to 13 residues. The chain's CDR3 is CASSLNDNQPQHF. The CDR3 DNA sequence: TGTGCCAGCAGCTTAAATGACAATCAGCCCCAGCATTTT.

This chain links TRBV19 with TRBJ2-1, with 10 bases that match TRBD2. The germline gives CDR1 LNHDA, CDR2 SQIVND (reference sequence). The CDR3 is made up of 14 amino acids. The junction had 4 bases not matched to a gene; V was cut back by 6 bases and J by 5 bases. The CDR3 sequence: CASRRTSGNNEQFF. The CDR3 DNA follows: TGTGCCAGTAGACGGACTAGCGGAAACAATGAGCAGTTCTTC.

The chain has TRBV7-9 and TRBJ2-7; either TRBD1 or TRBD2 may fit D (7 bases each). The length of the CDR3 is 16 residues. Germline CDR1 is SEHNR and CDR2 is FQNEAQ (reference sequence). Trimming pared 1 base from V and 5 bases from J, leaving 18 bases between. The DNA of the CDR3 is TGTGCCAGCAGCTTAGTAGGGGGCGGGAGCCCCCACGAGCAGTACTTC. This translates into CASSLVGGGSPHEQYF. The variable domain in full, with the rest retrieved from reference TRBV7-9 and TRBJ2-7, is DTGVSQNPRHKITKRGQNVTFRCDPISEHNRLYWYRQTLGQGPEFLTYFQNEAQLEKSRLLSDRFSAERPKGSFSTLEIQRTEQGDSAMYLCASSLVGGGSPHEQYFGPGTRLTVT.

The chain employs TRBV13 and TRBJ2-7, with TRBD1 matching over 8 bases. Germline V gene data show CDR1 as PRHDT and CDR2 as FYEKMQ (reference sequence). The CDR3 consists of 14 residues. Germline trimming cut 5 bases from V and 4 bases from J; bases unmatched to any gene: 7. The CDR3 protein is CASSLRTGKYEQYF. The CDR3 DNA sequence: TGTGCCAGCAGCCTGAGGACAGGGAAATACGAGCAGTACTTC.

The CDR3 loop is CASSLVRVSSYNEQFF. The CDR3 DNA follows: TGTGCCAGCAGTTTGGTGCGGGTAAGCTCCTACAATGAGCAGTTCTTC. This chain connects TRBV27 to TRBJ2-1, with D possibly TRBD2 on 5 matching bases. Germline CDR1 reads MNHEY; CDR2 reads SMNVEV (reference sequence). With 3 bases removed from V and 0 bases from J, the gap between germline ends came to 12 bases. This CDR3 is built from 16 residues.

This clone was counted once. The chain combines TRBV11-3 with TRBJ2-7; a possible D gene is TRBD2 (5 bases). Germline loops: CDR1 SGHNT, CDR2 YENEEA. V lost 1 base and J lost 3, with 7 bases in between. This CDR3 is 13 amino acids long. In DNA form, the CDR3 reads TGTGCCAGCAGCTTAGCACGGGGCTACGAGCAGTACTTC. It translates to CASSLARGYEQYF.

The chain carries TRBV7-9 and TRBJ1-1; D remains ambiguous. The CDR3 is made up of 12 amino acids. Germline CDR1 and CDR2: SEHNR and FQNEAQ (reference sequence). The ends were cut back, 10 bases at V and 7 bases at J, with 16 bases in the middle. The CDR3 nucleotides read TGTGCCACCAATCTACTGGCAGGTGAAGCTTTCTTT. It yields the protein CATNLLAGEAFF.

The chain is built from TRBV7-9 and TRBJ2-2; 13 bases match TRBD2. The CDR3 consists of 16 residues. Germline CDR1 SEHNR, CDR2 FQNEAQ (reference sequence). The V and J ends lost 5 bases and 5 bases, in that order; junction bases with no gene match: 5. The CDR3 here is CASSPGLAGVTGELFF. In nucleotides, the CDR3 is TGTGCCAGCAGCCCCGGACTAGCGGGAGTTACCGGGGAGCTGTTTTTT.

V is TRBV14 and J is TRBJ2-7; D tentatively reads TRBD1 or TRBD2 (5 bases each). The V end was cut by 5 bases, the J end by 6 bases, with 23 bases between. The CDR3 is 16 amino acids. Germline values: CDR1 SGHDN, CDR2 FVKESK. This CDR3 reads CASSELPGTSSFEQYF. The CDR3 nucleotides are TGTGCCAGCAGCGAACTCCCCGGGACCTCCTCTTTCGAGCAGTACTTC.

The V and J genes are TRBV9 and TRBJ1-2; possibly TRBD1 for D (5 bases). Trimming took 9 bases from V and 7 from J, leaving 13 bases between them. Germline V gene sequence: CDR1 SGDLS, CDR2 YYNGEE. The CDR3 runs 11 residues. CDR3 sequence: CATGGPSGYTF. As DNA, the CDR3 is TGTGCCACCGGGGGACCCTCTGGCTACACCTTC.